This T cell receptor (beta chain) was recovered during a study of shared clonotypes between healthy human individuals. Study-wide findings and caveats: Sampling included only blood; tissue repertoires likely differ. Having only a few donors restricted how much genetic and exposure-history diversity was captured.

This was a deep-level run. Generated by immunoSEQ multiplex PCR, the TCRdb table keeps only in-frame clones and is missing some. The data contain 2 million to 3 million clones, roughly 93% of them singletons. Note on this clone: The antigen is undetermined.

CDR3 size: 17 residues. The germline V gene encodes CDR1 GTSNPN and CDR2 SVGIG (reference sequence). Trimming removed 0 bases from V and 6 bases from J; junction bases left unmatched: 9. Sequencing was performed on naive CD4+ T cells from PBMCs. Noted subset: CD45RA+ positively selected. This chain joins TRBV30 and TRBJ2-2; TRBD2 agrees at 11 bases. This sequence was found in a young man in good health. Some clones in this sample may be carry-over from other donors' samples. The CDR3 nucleotides are TGTGCCTGGAGTGTAAAGGCTAGCGGGAGGAGAGCCGGGGAGCTGTTTTTT. Translated: CAWSVKASGRRAGELFF.